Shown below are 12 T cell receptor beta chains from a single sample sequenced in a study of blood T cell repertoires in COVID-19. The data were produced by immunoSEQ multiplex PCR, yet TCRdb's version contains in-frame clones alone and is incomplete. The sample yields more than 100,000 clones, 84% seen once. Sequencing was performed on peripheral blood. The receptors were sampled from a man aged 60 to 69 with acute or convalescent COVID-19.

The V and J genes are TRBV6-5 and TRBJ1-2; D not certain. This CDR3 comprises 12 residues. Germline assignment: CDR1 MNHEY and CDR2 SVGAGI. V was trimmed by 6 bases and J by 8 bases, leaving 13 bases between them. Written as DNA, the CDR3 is TGTGCCAGCAGCAACCTCTTGGAGGGCTACACCTTC. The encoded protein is CASSNLLEGYTF.

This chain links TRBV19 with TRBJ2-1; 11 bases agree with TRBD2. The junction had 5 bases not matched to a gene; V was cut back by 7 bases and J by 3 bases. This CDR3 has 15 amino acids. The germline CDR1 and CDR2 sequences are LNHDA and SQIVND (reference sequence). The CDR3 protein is CASNPSGGSYNEQFF. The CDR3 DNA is TGTGCCAGTAACCCTAGCGGGGGGAGCTACAATGAGCAGTTCTTC.

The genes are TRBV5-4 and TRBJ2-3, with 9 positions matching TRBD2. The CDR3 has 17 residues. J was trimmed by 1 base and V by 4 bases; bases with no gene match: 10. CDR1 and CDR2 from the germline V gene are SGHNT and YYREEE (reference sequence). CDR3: CASSPEVLAGGTDTQYF. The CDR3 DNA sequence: TGTGCCAGCAGCCCTGAGGTCTTAGCGGGGGGCACAGATACGCAGTATTTT.

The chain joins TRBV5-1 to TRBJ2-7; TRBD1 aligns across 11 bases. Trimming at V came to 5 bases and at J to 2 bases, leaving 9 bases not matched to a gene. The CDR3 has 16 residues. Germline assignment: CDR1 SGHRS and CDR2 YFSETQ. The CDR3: CASRVSPGQGAYEQYF. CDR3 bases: TGCGCCAGCAGGGTGAGTCCGGGACAGGGGGCCTACGAGCAGTACTTC.

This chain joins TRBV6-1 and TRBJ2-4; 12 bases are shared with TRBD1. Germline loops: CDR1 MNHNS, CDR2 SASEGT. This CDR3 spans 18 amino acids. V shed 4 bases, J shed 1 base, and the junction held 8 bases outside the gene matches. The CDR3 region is CASSGRDRGRVAKNIQYF. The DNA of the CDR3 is TGTGCCAGCAGTGGCCGGGACAGGGGGCGGGTGGCCAAAAACATTCAGTACTTC.

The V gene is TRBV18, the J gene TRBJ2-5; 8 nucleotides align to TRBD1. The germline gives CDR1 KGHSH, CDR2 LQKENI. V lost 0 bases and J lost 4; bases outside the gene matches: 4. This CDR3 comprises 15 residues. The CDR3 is CASSPPDRVGETQYF. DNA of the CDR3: TGTGCCAGCTCACCACCGGACAGGGTAGGAGAGACCCAGTACTTC.

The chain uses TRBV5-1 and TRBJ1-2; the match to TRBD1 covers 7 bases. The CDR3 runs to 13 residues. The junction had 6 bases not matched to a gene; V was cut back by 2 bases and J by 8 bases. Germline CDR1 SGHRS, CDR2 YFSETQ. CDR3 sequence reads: CASSLEGAGGYTF. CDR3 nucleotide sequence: TGCGCCAGCAGCTTAGAGGGGGCGGGAGGCTACACCTTC.

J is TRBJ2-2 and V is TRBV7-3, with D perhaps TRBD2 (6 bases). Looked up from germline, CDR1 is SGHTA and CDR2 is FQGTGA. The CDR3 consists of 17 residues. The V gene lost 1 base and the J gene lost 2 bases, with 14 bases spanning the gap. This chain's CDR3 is CASSLMVGLPNTGELFF. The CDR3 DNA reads TGTGCCAGCAGCTTAATGGTGGGACTCCCAAACACCGGGGAGCTGTTTTTT. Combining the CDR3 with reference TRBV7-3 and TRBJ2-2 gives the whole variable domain GAGVSQTPSNKVTEKGKYVELRCDPISGHTALYWYRQSLGQGPEFLIYFQGTGAADDSGLPNDRFFAVRPEGSVSTLKIQRTERGDSAVYLCASSLMVGLPNTGELFFGEGSRLTVL.

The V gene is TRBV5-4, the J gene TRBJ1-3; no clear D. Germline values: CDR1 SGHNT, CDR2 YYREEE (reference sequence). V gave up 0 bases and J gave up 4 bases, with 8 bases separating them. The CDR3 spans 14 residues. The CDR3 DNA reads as TGTGCCAGCAGCTTGGACAAGATCGGAAACACCATATATTTT. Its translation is CASSLDKIGNTIYF.

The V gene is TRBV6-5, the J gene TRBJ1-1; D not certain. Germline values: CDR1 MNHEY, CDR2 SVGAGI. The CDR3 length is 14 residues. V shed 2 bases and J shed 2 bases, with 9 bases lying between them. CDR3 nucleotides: TGTGCCAGCAGTTACGGAGGCGGAAACACTGAAGCTTTCTTT. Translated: CASSYGGGNTEAFF.

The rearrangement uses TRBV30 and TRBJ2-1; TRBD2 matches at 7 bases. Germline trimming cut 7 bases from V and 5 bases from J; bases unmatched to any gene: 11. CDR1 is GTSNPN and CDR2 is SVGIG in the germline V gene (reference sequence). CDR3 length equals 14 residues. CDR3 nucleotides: TGTGCCTCATTAGGGACGGGAGGTCACAATGAGCAGTTCTTC. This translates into CASLGTGGHNEQFF.

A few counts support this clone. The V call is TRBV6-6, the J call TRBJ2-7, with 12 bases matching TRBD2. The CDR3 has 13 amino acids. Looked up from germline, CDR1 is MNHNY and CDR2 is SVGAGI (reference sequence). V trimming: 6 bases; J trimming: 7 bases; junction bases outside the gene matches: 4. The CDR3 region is CASSNGLAGEQYF. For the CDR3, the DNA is TGTGCCAGCAGCAACGGACTAGCGGGAGAGCAGTACTTC.